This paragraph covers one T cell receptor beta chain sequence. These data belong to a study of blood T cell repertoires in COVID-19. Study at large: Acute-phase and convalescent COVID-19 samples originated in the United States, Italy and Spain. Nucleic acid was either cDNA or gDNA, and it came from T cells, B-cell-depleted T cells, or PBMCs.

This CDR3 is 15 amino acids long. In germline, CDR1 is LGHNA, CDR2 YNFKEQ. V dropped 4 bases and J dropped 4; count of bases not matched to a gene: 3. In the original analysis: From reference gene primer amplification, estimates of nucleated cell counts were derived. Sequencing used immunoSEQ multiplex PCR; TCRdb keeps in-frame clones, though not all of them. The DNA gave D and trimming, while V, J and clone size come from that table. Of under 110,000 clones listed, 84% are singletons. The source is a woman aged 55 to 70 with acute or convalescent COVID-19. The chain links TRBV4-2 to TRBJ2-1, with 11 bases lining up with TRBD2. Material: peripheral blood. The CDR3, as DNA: TGTGCCAGCAGCCCGACTAGCGGGACTTACAATGAGCAGTTCTTC. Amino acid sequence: CASSPTSGTYNEQFF.